This T cell receptor beta chain was retrieved from a study of CD8+ T cells in alopecia areata (dated by TCRdb to between 2018 and 2020). A note on the overall study: Treated patients were enrolled in an open-label pilot trial of oral tofacitinib, 5 to 10 mg twice daily, for moderate-to-severe alopecia areata. Tofacitinib was administered for 6 to 18 months, and 6 months of follow-up off drug were then conducted to assess delayed response and recurrence. Disease severity in treated patients was measured with the SALT score, which quantifies the percentage of affected scalp surface area. High-throughput TCRbeta sequencing was used to examine T cell clonal expansion in alopecia areata in both the C3H/HeJ mouse model and human patients. In humans, TCRbeta sequencing was performed on scalp tissue and on sorted CD4+ and CD8+ peripheral blood T cells from healthy controls and from patients with patchy or totalis/universalis alopecia areata. Tofacitinib-treated patients had biopsies at baseline and at 4 and 24 weeks of treatment, with a later scalp biopsy in several patients. Clonality in the scalp was compared among normal scalp (n=4), patchy alopecia areata scalp (n=8), and alopecia totalis/universalis scalp (n=8). RNA was obtained with the PAXgene miRNA kit for fixed scalp, the miRNeasy kit for PBMCs, and the RNeasy kit for mouse skin. TCRbeta CDR3 regions were amplified by immunoSEQ multiplex PCR using 35 Vbeta forward and 13 Jbeta reverse primers. What the research found in general, with its limitations: Many expanded lesional clones were found to persist in scalp and blood during tofacitinib treatment, and relapse after treatment cessation may be partly explained by this persistence. Because the treated cohort was small and had only one nonresponder, larger studies are needed to examine links between baseline CD8+ expansion and response. Compared with mice, TCR sequences shared between patients were less clear, possibly partly because of HLA diversity across the patient population. Unlike mouse skin, where gammadelta T cells dominate, normal human skin contains resident alphabeta T cells that get sequenced too, which complicates analysis of the scalp TCR repertoire. Compared with normal scalp, lesional scalp had higher clonality and more expanded CD8+ clones, particularly in alopecia totalis/universalis, a pattern that suggests antigenic drive. Scalp clonality and the number of expanded CD8+ clones among the top 100 scalp clones were significantly decreased by tofacitinib.

As to this clone: What antigen it recognizes has not been identified. It has no much larger one-base neighbor in the sample; base qualities were not kept.

What the time point label conveys for this sample: 4 weeks on oral tofacitinib. The treatment or condition label here, explained by the study, means: oral pan-JAK inhibitor, 5-10 mg twice daily. Lesional scalp punch biopsies and peripheral blood were obtained from alopecia areata patients. PBMCs were isolated by density centrifugation and stained for CD3, CD4 and CD8, and CD4+ and CD8+ T cells were sorted on a FACSAria. V is pared back by 2 bases and J by 8 bases, with 9 bases lying between the germline termini. CDR1 and CDR2 were assigned from the germline V gene (reference sequence) as GTSNPN and SVGIG. From its cysteine to its phenylalanine, the CDR3 spans 11 amino acids. The CDR3 DNA has 33 bases and is translated from base 1. The method behind the library was the immunoSEQ multiplex PCR assay. For TCR sequencing, RNA was extracted from every sample and reverse transcribed into cDNA to serve as template. SuperScript III was used for first-strand cDNA synthesis, primed with a 2:1 mix of oligo-dT and random hexamers. A synthetic immune receptor repertoire was used to gauge amplification bias, and whatever bias remained was removed computationally. On the study's bioinformatics: Raw reads were preprocessed to remove errors, and CDR3 was defined by IMGT conventions from the conserved cysteine to phenylalanine. Clonality was computed by normalizing Shannon entropy by log2 of the number of productive unique TCRs and subtracting the result from 1. Whether each scalp clone was CD4 or CD8 was inferred by checking scalp TCRbeta sequences against the CD4 and CD8 repertoires from sorted blood. TCRdb carries this immuneACCESS record with in-frame sequences only. Its versions omit some clonotypes, under half of them owing to an unresolved V gene in the studies checked, with the rest unexplained. The V and J calls and clone size are taken from that table; D and trimming were inferred from the DNA. In all, the sample holds some 190,000 clones, and around 60% of those were seen once. About 0.69% of the sample comes from the top ten.

The V and J segments used are TRBV30 and TRBJ1-2; confidence is insufficient to name the D gene. The source is a human donor with alopecia areata. Here the sequenced sample was CD4+ T cells sorted from blood, taken at week 4, from a patient treated with tofacitinib. The base sequence is TGTGCCTGGAGTTCCCTCTTCGGCTACACCTTC. This translates into CAWSSLFGYTF.